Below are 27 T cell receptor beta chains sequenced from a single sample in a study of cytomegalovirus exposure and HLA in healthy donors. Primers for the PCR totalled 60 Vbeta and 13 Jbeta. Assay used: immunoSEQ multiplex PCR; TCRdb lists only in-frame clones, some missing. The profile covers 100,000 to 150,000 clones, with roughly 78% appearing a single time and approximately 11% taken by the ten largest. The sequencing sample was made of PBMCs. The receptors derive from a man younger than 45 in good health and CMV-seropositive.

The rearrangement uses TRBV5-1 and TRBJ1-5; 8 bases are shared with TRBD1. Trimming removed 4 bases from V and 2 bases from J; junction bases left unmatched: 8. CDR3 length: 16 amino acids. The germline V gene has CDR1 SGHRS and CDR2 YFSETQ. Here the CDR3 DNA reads TGCGCCAGCAGCCCAGGGACAGGCCAGGGCAATCAGCCCCAGCATTTT. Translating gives CASSPGTGQGNQPQHF. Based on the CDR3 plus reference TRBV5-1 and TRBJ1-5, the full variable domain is KAGVTQTPRYLIKTRGQQVTLSCSPISGHRSVSWYQQTPGQGLQFLFEYFSETQRNKGNFPGRFSGRQFSNSRSEMNVSTLELGDSALYLCASSPGTGQGNQPQHFGDGTRLSIL.

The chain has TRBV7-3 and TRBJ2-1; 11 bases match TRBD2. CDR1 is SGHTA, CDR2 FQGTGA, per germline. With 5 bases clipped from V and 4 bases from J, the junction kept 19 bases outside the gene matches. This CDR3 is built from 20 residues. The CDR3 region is CASSLSTSGVEGGIYNEQFF. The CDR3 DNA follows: TGTGCCAGCAGCCTTTCGACTAGCGGGGTAGAGGGAGGAATATACAATGAGCAGTTCTTC.

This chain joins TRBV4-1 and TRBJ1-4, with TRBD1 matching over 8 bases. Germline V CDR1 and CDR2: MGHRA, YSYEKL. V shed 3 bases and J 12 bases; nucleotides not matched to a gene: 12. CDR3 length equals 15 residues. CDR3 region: CASSQVGQGALELFF. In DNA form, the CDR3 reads TGCGCCAGCAGCCAGGTAGGGCAGGGGGCGCTGGAACTGTTTTTT.

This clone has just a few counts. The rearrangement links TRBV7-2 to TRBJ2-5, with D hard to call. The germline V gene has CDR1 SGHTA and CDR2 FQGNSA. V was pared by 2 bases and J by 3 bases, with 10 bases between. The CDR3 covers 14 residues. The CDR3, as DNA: TGTGCCAGCAGCTTACTAACTCCCGAAGAGACCCAGTACTTC. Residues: CASSLLTPEETQYF.

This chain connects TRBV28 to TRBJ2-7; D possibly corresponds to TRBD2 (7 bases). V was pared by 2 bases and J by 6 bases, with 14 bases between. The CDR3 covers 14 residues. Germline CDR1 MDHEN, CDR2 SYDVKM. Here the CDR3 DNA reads TGTGCCAGCAGTTTACCAGGGGAGGGAGTCGAGCAGTACTTC. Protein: CASSLPGEGVEQYF.

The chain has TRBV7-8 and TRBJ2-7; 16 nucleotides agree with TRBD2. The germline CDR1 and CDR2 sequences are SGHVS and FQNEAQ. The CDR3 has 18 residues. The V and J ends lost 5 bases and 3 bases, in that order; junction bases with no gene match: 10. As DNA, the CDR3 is TGTGCCAGCAGCCTCGGGGGACTAGCGGGAGGGCCCAGCTACGAGCAGTACTTC. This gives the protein CASSLGGLAGGPSYEQYF.

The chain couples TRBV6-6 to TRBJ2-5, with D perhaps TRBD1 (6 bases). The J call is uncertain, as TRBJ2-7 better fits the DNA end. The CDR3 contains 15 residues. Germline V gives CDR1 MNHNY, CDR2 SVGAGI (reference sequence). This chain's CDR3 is CASSYRRGITYEQYF. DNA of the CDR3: TGTGCCAGCAGTTACCGCAGGGGCATTACCTACGAGCAGTACTTC.

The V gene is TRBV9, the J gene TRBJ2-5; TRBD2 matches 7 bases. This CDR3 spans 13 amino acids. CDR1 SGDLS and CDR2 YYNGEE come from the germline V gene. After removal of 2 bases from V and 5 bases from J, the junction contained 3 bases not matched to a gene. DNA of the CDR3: TGTGCCAGCAGCGTGACTAGCCGGGAGACCCAGTACTTC. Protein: CASSVTSRETQYF.

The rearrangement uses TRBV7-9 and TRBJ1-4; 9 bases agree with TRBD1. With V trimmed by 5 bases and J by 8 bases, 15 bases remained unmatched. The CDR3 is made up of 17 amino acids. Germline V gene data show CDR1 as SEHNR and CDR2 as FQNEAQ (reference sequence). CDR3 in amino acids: CASSPQGQGRYREKLFF. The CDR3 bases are TGTGCCAGCAGCCCACAGGGACAGGGCCGTTATAGGGAAAAACTGTTTTTT. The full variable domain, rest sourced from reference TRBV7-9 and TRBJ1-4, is DTGVSQNPRHKITKRGQNVTFRCDPISEHNRLYWYRQTLGQGPEFLTYFQNEAQLEKSRLLSDRFSAERPKGSFSTLEIQRTEQGDSAMYLCASSPQGQGRYREKLFFGSGTQLSVL.

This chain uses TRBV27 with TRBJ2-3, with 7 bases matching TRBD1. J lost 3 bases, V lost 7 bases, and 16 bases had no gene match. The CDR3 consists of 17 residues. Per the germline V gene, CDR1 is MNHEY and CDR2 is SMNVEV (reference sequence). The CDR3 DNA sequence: TGTGCCAGCACCCAGACTTTTATGGGGACAGTAACAGATACGCAGTATTTT. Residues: CASTQTFMGTVTDTQYF.

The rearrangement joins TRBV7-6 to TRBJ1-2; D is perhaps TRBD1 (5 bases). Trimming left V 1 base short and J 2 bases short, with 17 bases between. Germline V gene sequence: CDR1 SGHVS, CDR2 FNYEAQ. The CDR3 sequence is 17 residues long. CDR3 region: CASSLDPDWGRNYGYTF. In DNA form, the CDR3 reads TGTGCCAGCAGCTTAGATCCGGATTGGGGCAGGAACTATGGCTACACCTTC.

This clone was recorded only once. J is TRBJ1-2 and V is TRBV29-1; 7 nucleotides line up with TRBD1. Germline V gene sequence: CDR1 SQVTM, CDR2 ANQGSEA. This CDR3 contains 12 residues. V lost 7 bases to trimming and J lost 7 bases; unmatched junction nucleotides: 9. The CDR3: CSAEDRLSGYTF. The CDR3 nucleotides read TGCAGCGCCGAGGACAGGTTGAGTGGCTACACCTTC.

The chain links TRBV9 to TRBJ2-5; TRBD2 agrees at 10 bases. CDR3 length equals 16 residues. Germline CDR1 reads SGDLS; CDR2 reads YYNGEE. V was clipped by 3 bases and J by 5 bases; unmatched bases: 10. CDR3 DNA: TGTGCCAGCAGCGCGCTAGCGGGAGTAATAGGTGAGACCCAGTACTTC. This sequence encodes CASSALAGVIGETQYF. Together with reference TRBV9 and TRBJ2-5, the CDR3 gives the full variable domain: DSGVTQTPKHLITATGQRVTLRCSPRSGDLSVYWYQQSLDQGLQFLIQYYNGEERAKGNILERFSAQQFPDLHSELNLSSLELGDSALYFCASSALAGVIGETQYFGPGTRLLVL.

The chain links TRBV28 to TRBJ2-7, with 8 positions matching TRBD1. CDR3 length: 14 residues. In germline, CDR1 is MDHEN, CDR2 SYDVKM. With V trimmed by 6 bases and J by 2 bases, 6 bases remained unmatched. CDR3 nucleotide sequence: TGTGCCAGCAGACGTCCAGGGGGCACCTACGAGCAGTACTTC. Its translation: CASRRPGGTYEQYF.

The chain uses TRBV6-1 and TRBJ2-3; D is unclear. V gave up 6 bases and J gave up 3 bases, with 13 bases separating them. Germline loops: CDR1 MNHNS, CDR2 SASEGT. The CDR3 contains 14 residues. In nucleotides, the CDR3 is TGTGCCAGCAGGGAAATAGACTGGACAGATACGCAGTATTTT. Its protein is CASREIDWTDTQYF.

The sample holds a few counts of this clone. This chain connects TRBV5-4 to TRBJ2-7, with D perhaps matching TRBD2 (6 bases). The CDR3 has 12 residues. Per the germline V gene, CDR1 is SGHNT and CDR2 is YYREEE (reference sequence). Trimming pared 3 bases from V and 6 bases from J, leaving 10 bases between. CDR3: CASSWGLSEQYF. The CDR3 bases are TGTGCCAGCAGCTGGGGACTCTCCGAGCAGTACTTC.

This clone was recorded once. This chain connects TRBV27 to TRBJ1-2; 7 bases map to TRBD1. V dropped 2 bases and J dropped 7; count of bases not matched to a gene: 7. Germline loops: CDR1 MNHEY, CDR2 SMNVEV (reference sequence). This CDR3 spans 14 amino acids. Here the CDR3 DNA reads TGTGCCAGCAGTTTAAAGACAGGGTTCTTTGGCTACACCTTC. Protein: CASSLKTGFFGYTF.

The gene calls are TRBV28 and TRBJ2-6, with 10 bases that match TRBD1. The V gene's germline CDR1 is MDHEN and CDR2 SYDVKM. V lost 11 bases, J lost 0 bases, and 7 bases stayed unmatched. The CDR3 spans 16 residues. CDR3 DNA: TGTGCCGGCTTTAGACAGGGGGCCTCTGGGGCCAACGTCCTGACTTTC. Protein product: CAGFRQGASGANVLTF.

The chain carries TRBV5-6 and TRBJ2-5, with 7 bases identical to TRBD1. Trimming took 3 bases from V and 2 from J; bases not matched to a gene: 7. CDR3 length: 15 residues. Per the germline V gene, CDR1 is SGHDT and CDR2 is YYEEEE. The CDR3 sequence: CASSYSTGLQETQYF. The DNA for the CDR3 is TGTGCCAGCAGCTATTCGACAGGGCTTCAAGAGACCCAGTACTTC.

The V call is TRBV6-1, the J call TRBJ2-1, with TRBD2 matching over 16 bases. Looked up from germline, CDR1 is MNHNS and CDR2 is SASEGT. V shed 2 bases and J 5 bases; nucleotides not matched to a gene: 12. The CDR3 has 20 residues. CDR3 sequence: CASSESKGTSGRAWNNEQFF. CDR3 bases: TGTGCCAGCAGTGAATCGAAAGGGACTAGCGGGAGGGCCTGGAACAATGAGCAGTTCTTC.

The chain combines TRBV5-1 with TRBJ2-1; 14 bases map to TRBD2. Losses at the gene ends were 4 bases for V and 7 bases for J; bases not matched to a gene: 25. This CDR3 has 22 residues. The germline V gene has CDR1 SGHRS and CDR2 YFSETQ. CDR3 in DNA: TGCGCCAGCAGCGCTGACAGGACCCGGGGACTAGCGGGAGAGCATGCCCTTAATGAGCAGTTCTTC. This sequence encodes CASSADRTRGLAGEHALNEQFF.

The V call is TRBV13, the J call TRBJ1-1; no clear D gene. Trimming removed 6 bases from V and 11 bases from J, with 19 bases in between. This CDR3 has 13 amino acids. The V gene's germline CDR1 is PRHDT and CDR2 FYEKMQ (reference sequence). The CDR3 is CASSPGGRVGAFF. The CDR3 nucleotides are TGTGCCAGCAGTCCGGGAGGACGCGTAGGGGCTTTCTTT.

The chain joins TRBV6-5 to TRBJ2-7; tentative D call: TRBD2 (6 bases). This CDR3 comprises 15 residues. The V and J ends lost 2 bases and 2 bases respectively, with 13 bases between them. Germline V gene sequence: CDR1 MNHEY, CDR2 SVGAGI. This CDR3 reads CASSYLHSGAYEQYF. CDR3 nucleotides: TGTGCCAGCAGTTACCTTCATAGCGGCGCCTACGAGCAGTACTTC.

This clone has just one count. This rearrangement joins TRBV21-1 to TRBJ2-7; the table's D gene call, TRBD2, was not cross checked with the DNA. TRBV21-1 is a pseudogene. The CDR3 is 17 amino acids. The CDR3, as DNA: TGTGCCAGCAGCTCATCGGGGGACTTTCCGAGCTCCTACGAGCAGTACTTC. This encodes CASSSSGDFPSSYEQYF.

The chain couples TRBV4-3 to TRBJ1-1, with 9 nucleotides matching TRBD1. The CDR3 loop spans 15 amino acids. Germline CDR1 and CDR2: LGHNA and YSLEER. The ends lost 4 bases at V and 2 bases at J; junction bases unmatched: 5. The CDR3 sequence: CASSRGTGLNTEAFF. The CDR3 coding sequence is TGCGCCAGCAGCCGGGGGACAGGGTTAAACACTGAAGCTTTCTTT.

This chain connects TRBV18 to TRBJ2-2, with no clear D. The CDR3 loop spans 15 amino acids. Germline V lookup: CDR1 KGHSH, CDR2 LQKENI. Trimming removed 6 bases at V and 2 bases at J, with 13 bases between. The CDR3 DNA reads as TGTGCCAGCTCCCGGAATGCAGGAAACACCGGGGAGCTGTTTTTT. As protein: CASSRNAGNTGELFF.

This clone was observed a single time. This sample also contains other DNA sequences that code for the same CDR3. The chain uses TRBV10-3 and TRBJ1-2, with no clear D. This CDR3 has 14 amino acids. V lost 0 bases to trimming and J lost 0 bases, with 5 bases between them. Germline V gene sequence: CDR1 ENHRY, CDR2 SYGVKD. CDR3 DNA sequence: TGTGCCATCAGTGAGTCGGCCCCTAACTATGGCTACACCTTC. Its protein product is CAISESAPNYGYTF.